The sequence of this TCR beta chain was determined in a study of CD8 T cells in Susac syndrome. Random hexamers were used to reverse transcribe an amount of about 0.5 to 1 ug RNA. Using its own MiXCR run on the immunoSEQ multiplex PCR reads, TCRdb lists one record per CDR3 protein. The sample holds 250,000 to 350,000 distinct CDR3 sequences; roughly nine tenths are singletons and the top ten take more than 0.06%. The CDR3 consists of 14 residues. Germline lookup yields CDR1 SGDLS and CDR2 YYNGEE. V was pared by 0 bases and J by 14 bases, with 20 bases between. This clonotype was found once. The genes are TRBV9 and TRBJ1-1; D might be TRBD1 (6 bases). The sample consisted of CD4+ T cells from PBMCs. The source is a human donor with multiple sclerosis. CDR3 in amino acids: CASSVDLRGAAEFF. CDR3 DNA sequence: TGTGCCAGCAGCGTAGACCTTAGGGGGGCGGCGGAATTCTTT.